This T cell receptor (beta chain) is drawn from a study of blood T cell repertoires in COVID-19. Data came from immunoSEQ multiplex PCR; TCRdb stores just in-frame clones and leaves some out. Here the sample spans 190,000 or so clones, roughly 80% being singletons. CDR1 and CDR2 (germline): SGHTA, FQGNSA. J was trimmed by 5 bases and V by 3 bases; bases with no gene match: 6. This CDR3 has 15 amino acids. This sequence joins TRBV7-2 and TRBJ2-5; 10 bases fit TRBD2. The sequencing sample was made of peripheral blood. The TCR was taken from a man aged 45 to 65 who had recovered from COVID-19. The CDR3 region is CASSLASGSAETQYF. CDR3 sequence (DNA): TGTGCCAGCAGCTTGGCTAGCGGGAGTGCGGAGACCCAGTACTTC.